This T cell receptor beta chain was recorded in a study of beta chain features in type 1 diabetes. Study-level background: The patient and healthy donor groups were comparable for age, gender and cell yields. Examination covered fewer than 110 million sorted cells spanning all samples.

General observations from the study: All four CD4+ subsets of Type 1 diabetes patients contained TCRB CDR3s that were moderately but significantly shorter. Cells with high TCR expression could be over-represented when cDNA is sequenced.

Details on this clone: The target antigen is unknown.

Expressed TCRB transcripts got sequenced, as all isolated RNA was reverse transcribed. Data came from immunoSEQ multiplex PCR; TCRdb stores just in-frame clones and leaves some out. The table records roughly 300,000 clones, about a tenth of them present only once. The CDR3 length is 11 residues. V lost 5 bases and J 7 bases, leaving 8 bases between the germline ends. Germline CDR1 and CDR2: SGHVS and FQNEAQ. The specimen was central memory CD4+ T cells from blood. The TCR was taken from a young man with type 1 diabetes. J is TRBJ1-2 and V is TRBV7-8; D is undetermined. DNA for the CDR3: TGTGCCAGCAGCCCTAACGGTGGCTACACCTTC. It is translated as CASSPNGGYTF.